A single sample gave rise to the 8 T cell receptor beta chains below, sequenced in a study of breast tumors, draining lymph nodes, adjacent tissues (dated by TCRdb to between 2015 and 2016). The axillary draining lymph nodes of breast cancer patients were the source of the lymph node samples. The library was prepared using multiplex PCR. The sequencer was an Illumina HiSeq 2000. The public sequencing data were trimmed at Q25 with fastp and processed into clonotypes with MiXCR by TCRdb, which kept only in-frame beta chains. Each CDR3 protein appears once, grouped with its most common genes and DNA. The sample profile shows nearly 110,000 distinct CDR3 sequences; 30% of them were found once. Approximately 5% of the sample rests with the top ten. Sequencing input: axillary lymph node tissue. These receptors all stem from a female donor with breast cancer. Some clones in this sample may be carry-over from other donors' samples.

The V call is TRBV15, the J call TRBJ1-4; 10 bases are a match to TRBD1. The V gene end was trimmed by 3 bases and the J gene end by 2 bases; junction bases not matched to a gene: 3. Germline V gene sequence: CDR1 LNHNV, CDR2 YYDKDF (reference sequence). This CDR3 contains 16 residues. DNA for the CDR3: TGTGCCACCAGCAGTCCGGGACAGGGGACTAATGAAAAACTGTTTTTT. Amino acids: CATSSPGQGTNEKLFF.

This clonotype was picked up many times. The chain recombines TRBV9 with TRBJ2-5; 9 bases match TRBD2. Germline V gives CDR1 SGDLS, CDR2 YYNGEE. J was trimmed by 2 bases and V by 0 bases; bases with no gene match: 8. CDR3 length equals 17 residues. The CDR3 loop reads CASSVGRFSGGQETQYF. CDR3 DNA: TGTGCCAGCAGCGTAGGACGATTCAGCGGGGGGCAAGAGACCCAGTACTTC.

CDR3 sequence reads: CASGGLAGPTDTQYF. CDR3 in DNA: TGTGCCAGCGGGGGACTAGCGGGCCCTACAGATACGCAGTATTTT. The chain joins TRBV2 to TRBJ2-3; the match to TRBD2 covers 12 bases. This CDR3 spans 15 amino acids. J was trimmed by 3 bases and V by 8 bases; bases with no gene match: 6. Germline V lookup: CDR1 SNHLY, CDR2 FYNNEI.

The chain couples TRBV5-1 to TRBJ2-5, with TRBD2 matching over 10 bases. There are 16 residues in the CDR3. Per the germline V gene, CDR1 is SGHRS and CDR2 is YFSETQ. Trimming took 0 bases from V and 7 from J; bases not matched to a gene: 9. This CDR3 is CASSLGASGGRGTQYF. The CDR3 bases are TGCGCCAGCAGCTTGGGAGCTAGCGGGGGCCGGGGGACCCAGTACTTC.

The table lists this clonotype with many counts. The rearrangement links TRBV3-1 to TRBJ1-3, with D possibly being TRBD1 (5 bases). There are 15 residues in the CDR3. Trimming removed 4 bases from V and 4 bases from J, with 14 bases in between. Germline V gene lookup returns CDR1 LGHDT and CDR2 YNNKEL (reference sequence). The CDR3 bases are TGTGCCAGCAGCCCGACCGGGACGCTAGGAAACACCATATATTTT. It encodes CASSPTGTLGNTIYF.

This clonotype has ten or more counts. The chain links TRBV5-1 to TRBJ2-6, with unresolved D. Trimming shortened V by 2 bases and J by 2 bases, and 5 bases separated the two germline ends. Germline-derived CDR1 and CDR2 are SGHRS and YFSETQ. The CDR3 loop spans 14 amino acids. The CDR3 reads CASSLTAGANVLTF. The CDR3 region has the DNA TGCGCCAGCAGCTTAACTGCTGGGGCCAACGTCCTGACTTTC.

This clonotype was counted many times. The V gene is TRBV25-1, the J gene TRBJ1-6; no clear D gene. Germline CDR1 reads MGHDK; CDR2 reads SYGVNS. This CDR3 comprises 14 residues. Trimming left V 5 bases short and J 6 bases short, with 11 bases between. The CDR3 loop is CASSNGRPNSPLHF. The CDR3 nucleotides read TGTGCCAGCAGTAACGGGAGACCTAATTCACCCCTCCACTTT.

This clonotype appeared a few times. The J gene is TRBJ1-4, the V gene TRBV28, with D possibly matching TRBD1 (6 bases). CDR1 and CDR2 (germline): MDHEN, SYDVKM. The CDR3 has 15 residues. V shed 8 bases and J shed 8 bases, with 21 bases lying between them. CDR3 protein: CASPSREGGDEKLFF. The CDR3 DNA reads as TGTGCCAGCCCCTCCCGGGAGGGGGGCGACGAAAAACTGTTTTTT.